This is a list of T cell receptor beta chains from one sample in a study of regulatory T cells in long-lasting Graves disease. Using its own MiXCR run on the multiplex PCR reads, TCRdb lists one record per CDR3 protein. Of more than 300,000 distinct CDR3 sequences in the sample, roughly 24% were seen once. The starting material was peripheral blood mononuclear cells (PBMCs), obtained when the disease was refractory, from a patient treated with antithyroid drugs. Receptor source: a woman between 35 and 50 years old with Graves disease. CDR3s include the opening cysteine and the closing phenylalanine or tryptophan. A D gene is named only where the DNA matches it firmly. The size entry is marked missing in some rows and otherwise reads once, few, many or a size class.

V gene: TRBV12-3/TRBV12-4; J gene: TRBJ2-2; clone size: many; CDR3 length: 18; D gene: -; CDR3 DNA: TGTGCCAGCACCCTCAGGGGAGCGGCCCCTGCGAACACCGGGGAGCTGTTTTTT; CDR3 protein: CASTLRGAAPANTGELFF
V gene: TRBV28; J gene: TRBJ1-5; clone size: many; CDR3 length: 16; D gene: TRBD1; CDR3 DNA: TGTGCCAGCAGTTTAACGACAGGGGGAGGCAATCAGCCCCAGCATTTT; CDR3 protein: CASSLTTGGGNQPQHF
V gene: TRBV19; J gene: TRBJ1-1; clone size: -; CDR3 length: 13; D gene: -; CDR3 DNA: TGTGCCAGTAGTATTTTGGCGGGGGCCCAAGCTTTCTTT; CDR3 protein: CASSILAGAQAFF
V gene: TRBV7-9; J gene: TRBJ2-7; clone size: -; CDR3 length: 14; D gene: -; CDR3 DNA: TGTGCCAGCTCACCCCGGACGGGGAGAAGCGAGCAGTACTTC; CDR3 protein: CASSPRTGRSEQYF
V gene: TRBV5-1; J gene: TRBJ2-6; clone size: few; CDR3 length: 16; D gene: TRBD2; CDR3 DNA: TGCGCCAGCAGCCCGACTAGCGGCTCTGGGGCCAACGTCCTGACTTTC; CDR3 protein: CASSPTSGSGANVLTF
V gene: TRBV11-2; J gene: TRBJ2-7; clone size: many; CDR3 length: 15; D gene: TRBD2; CDR3 DNA: TGTGCCAGCAGCTTATTTACGCCTAGCGGGAACGAGCAGTACTTC; CDR3 protein: CASSLFTPSGNEQYF
V gene: TRBV7-4; J gene: TRBJ2-7; clone size: many; CDR3 length: 19; D gene: TRBD2; CDR3 DNA: TGTGCCAGCAGCAATGGGATCCTGGGACTAGCGAGAAGCTCCTACGAGCAGTACTTC; CDR3 protein: CASSNGILGLARSSYEQYF
V gene: TRBV28; J gene: TRBJ2-7; clone size: -; CDR3 length: 17; D gene: TRBD2; CDR3 DNA: TGTGCCAGCAGTTCATCCGGGTGGACTAGCAGCGACTACGGGCAGTACTTC; CDR3 protein: CASSSSGWTSSDYGQYF
V gene: TRBV11-1; J gene: TRBJ2-7; clone size: -; CDR3 length: 13; D gene: -; CDR3 DNA: TGTGCCAGCAGCTTTCGGGATAAATGGGAGCAGTACTTC; CDR3 protein: CASSFRDKWEQYF
V gene: TRBV20-1; J gene: TRBJ2-7; clone size: many; CDR3 length: 16; D gene: TRBD2; CDR3 DNA: TGCAGTGCTAGAGACGTAGCTAGCGGGAGTCTAGGCGAGCAGTACTTC; CDR3 protein: CSARDVASGSLGEQYF
V gene: TRBV30; J gene: TRBJ1-1; clone size: -; CDR3 length: 15; D gene: TRBD1; CDR3 DNA: TGTGCCTGGAGTGTTCTGTACAGGGGTGACACTGAAGCTTTCTTT; CDR3 protein: CAWSVLYRGDTEAFF
V gene: TRBV20-1; J gene: TRBJ2-7; clone size: -; CDR3 length: 16; D gene: TRBD2; CDR3 DNA: TGCAGTGCTAGAGTCTTGACTAGCGGGAGCTCCTACGAGCAGTACTTC; CDR3 protein: CSARVLTSGSSYEQYF
V gene: TRBV20-1; J gene: TRBJ2-1; clone size: -; CDR3 length: 16; D gene: -; CDR3 DNA: TGCAGTGCTAGAGATCGAGGGAGGCGAGGCTACAATGAGCAGTTCTTC; CDR3 protein: CSARDRGRRGYNEQFF
V gene: TRBV9; J gene: TRBJ2-2; clone size: once; CDR3 length: 18; D gene: TRBD2; CDR3 DNA: TGTGCCAGCAGCCCCACTGGACTAGCGGGAGTTGTCACCGGGGAGCTGTTTTTT; CDR3 protein: CASSPTGLAGVVTGELFF
V gene: TRBV5-1; J gene: TRBJ1-1; clone size: many; CDR3 length: 13; D gene: -; CDR3 DNA: TGCGCCAGCAGGTCAGGATACGGCCCTGAAGCTTTCTTT; CDR3 protein: CASRSGYGPEAFF